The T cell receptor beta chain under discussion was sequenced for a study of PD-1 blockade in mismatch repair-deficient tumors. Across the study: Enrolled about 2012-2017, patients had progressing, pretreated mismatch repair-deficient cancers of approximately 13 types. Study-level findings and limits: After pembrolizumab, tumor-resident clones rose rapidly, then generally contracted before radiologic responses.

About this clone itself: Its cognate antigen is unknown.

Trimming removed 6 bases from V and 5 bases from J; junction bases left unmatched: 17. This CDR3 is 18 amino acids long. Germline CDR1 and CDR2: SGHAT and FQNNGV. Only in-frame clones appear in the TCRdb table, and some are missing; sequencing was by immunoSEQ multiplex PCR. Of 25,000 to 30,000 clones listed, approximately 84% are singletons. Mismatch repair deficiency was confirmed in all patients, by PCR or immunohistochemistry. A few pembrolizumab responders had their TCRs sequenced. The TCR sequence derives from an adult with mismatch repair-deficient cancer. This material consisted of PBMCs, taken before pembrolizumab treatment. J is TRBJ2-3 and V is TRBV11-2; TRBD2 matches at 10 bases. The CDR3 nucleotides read TGTGCCAGCAGTGCAAGGGCAGCGGGAGGGCCGCAGAGAGATACGCAGTATTTT. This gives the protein CASSARAAGGPQRDTQYF.